This TCR beta chain was sequenced during a study of Ad26.COV2.S vaccination and SARS-CoV-2 variants (dated by TCRdb to the early 2020s). Study-wide context: Donors in the vaccine arm were drawn from COV1001, a multicentre, randomized, double-blind, placebo-controlled phase I-IIa trial testing Ad26.COV2.S in healthy adults. Ad26.COV2.S was given intramuscularly at 5x10^10 or 1x10^11 viral particles, as a single shot or as two shots 56 days apart. The specificity and breadth of SARS-CoV-2-reactive T cell receptors after Ad26.COV2.S vaccination were assessed by TCRbeta repertoire sequencing. A total of around 32 samples were included in the TCR-sequenced set, comprising about 20 Ad26.COV2.S vaccine recipients, 5 placebo recipients and 8 SARS-CoV-2 convalescent individuals. Trial participants were randomized into five groups of five, in which low-dose or high-dose Ad26.COV2.S was given once or twice, or placebo was given on both occasions. Investigators remained blinded to trial group allocation during experiments and outcome assessment. Overall study results and their limits: After vaccination, substantial breadth of spike-specific CD8+ and CD4+ T cell responses was reported. Ad26.COV2.S recipients had higher spike-specific TCR breadth than placebo recipients (P = 0.0014). The authors noted that the TCR breadth and depth analyses may have underestimated total T cell responses. Comparable non-spike TCR breadth was observed between vaccine and placebo recipients, consistent with only spike being contained in the vaccine. The study was not powered for comparison of responses between vaccine doses or regimens.

The immunoSEQ Assay was used to sequence TCRbeta CDR3 regions. After extraction, genomic DNA underwent amplification by bias-controlled multiplex PCR, followed by high-throughput sequencing. Under the source paper's analysis protocol: To quantify the absolute abundance of each unique TCRbeta CDR3 region, sequences were collapsed and filtered. T cell fraction was estimated by normalizing TCRbeta template counts to usable DNA, which was measured by amplifying reference genes present in all nucleated cells. Repertoire TCRs were annotated as SARS-CoV-2-specific when V gene, CDR3 amino acid sequence and J gene were exactly matched to a known reactive TCR set. The reference SARS-CoV-2 TCR set was obtained from MIRA and was filtered for enrichment in COVID-19-positive ImmuneCODE repertoires, whereby public or cross-reactive TCRs were removed. Drawing on the MIRA antigens, annotated TCRs were analysed further at the level of specific ORF or position within ORF. Breadth was defined as annotated unique rearrangements over total unique productive rearrangements; depth was the summed frequency of those rearrangements. TCR breadth was compared between groups using two-sided Wilcoxon rank-sum tests. Entries here come from immuneACCESS through TCRdb and include only in-frame sequences with V and J called. Some clones fail to appear in such tables; in the studies checked, an unresolved V gene covers under half of the shortfall, and the cause of the remainder is unknown. That table furnishes V, J and clone size, whereas the DNA furnished D and trimming. This sample comprises a few hundred thousand clones, 80% to 95% of them detected only once. The ten biggest clones cover less than 4.5% of the sample.

The CDR3 covers 15 residues, taking in both the cysteine and the phenylalanine. The entry retains the CDR3 DNA only, 45 bases that are in frame from base 1. Compared with germline, V lacks 5 bases and J lacks 9 bases; bases without a gene match: 11. The germline V gene sets CDR1 to SGHAT and CDR2 to FQNNGV. In light of the paper, this sample's treatment or condition label describes: approximately 18 received Ad26.COV2.S at low or high dose, single or two shots; 5 received placebo; per-sample allocation not given. For vaccine and placebo recipients, the sequenced repertoires came from samples collected on day 63 after the first injection. In Cohort 1b, around 25 adults aged 18-55 years were enrolled at a single site in Boston, USA, between 29 July and 7 August 2020. Ad26.COV2.S consisted of a replication-incompetent adenovirus type 26 vector by which a prefusion-stabilized SARS-CoV-2 spike protein from the original Wuhan strain was expressed.

Points on this clone: There is no known antigen for this receptor. It has no much larger one-base neighbor in the sample; base qualities were not kept.

This receptor was taken from a person between 18 and 65 years old who received the Ad26.COV2.S COVID-19 vaccine or a placebo. The V and J genes are TRBV11-2 and TRBJ2-1; TRBD2 matches 9 bases in the middle. Sequencing used peripheral blood, obtained in a trial of Ad26.COV2.S vaccine versus placebo. The DNA sequence reads TGTGCCAGCAGCAAATACCCGACTAGCGGATCTGAGCAGTTCTTC. Translated, this gives CASSKYPTSGSEQFF.